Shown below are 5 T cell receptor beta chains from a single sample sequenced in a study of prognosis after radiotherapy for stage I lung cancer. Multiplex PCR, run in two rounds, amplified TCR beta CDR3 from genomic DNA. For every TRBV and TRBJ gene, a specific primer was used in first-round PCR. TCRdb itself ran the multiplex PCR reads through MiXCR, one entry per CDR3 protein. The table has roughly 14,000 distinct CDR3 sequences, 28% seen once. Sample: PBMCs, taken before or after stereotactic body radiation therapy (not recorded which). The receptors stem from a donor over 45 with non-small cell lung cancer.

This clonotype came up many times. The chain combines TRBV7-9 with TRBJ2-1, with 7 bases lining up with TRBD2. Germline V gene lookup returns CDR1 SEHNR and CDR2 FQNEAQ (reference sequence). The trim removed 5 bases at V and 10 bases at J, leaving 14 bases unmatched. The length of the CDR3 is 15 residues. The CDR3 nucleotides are TGTGCCAGCAGCCTACCGGGACTAAGCCGGGGGGAGCAGTTCTTC. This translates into CASSLPGLSRGEQFF.

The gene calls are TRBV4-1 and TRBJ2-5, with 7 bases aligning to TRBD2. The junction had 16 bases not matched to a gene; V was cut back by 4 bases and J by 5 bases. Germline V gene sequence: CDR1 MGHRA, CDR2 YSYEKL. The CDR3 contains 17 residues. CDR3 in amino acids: CASSLATSRRFPETQYF. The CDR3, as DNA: TGCGCCAGCAGCCTAGCGACTAGCAGGAGGTTCCCCGAGACCCAGTACTTC.

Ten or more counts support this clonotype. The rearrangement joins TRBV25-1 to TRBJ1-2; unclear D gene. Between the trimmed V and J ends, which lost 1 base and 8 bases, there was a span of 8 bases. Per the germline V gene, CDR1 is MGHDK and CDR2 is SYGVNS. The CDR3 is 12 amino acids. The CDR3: CASSESVGGYTF. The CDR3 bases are TGTGCCAGCAGTGAATCTGTAGGCGGCTACACCTTC.

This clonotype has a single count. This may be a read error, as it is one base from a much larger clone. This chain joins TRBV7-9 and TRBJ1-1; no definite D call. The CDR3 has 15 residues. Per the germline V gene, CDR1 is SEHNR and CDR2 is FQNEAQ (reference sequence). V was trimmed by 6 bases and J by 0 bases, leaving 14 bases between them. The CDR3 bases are TGTGCCAGCAGTTTCTCGGATTTCATGAACACTGAAGCTTTCTTT. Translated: CASSFSDFMNTEAFF.

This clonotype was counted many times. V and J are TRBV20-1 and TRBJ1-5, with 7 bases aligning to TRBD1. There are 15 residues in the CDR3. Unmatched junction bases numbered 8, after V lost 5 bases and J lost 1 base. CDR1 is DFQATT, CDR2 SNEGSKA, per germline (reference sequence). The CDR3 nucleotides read TGCAGTGCTGCCCCAGGGGGTAAAAGCAATCAGCCCCAGCATTTT. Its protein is CSAAPGGKSNQPQHF.